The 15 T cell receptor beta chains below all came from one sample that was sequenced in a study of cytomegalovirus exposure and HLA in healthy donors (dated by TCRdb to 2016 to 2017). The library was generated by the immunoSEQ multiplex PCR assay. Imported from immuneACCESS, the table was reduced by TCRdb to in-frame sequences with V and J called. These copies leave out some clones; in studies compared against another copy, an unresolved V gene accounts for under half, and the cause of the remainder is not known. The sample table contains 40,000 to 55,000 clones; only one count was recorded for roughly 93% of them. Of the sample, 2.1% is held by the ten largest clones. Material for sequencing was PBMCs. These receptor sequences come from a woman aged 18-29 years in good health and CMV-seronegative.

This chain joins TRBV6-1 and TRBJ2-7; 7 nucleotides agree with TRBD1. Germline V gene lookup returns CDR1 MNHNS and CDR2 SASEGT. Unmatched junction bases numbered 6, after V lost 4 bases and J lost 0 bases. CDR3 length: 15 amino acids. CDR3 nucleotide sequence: TGTGCCAGCAGTGCTGAGGACAGGAGCTCCTACGAGCAGTACTTC. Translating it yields CASSAEDRSSYEQYF.

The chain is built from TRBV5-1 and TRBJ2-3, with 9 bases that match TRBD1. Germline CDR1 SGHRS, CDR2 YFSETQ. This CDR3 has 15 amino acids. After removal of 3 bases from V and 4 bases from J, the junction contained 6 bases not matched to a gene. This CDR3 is CASSWGTGYSDTQYF. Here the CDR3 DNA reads TGCGCCAGCAGCTGGGGGACAGGGTACTCAGATACGCAGTATTTT.

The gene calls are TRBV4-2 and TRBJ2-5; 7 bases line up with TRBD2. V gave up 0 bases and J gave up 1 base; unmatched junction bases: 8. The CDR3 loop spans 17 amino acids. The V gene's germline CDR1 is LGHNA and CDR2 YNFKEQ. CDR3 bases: TGTGCCAGCAGCCAAGAATTTAACGGGGGGATCCAAGAGACCCAGTACTTC. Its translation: CASSQEFNGGIQETQYF.

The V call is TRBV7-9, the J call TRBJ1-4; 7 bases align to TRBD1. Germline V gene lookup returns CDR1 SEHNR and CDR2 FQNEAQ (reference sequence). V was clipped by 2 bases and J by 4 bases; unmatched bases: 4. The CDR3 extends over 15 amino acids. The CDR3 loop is CASSLIGGFNEKLFF. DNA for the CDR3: TGTGCCAGCAGCTTAATAGGGGGCTTTAATGAAAAACTGTTTTTT. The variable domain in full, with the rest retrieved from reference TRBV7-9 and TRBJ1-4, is DTGVSQNPRHKITKRGQNVTFRCDPISEHNRLYWYRQTLGQGPEFLTYFQNEAQLEKSRLLSDRFSAERPKGSFSTLEIQRTEQGDSAMYLCASSLIGGFNEKLFFGSGTQLSVL.

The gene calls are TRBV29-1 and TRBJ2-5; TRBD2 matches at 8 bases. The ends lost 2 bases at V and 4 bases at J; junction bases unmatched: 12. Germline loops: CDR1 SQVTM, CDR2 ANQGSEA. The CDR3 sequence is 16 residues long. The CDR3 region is CSVENVYGGAGETQYF. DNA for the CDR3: TGCAGCGTTGAAAATGTATACGGGGGGGCAGGAGAGACCCAGTACTTC.

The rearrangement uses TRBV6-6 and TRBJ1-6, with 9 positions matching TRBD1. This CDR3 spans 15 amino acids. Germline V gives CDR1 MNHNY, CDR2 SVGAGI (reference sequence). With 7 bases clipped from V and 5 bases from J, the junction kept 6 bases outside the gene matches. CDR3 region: CASKKQGANNSPLHF. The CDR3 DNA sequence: TGTGCCAGCAAAAAACAGGGGGCAAATAATTCACCCCTCCACTTT.

This CDR3 reads CASSPFTPRDTEAFF. The CDR3 nucleotides are TGCGCCAGCAGCCCTTTCACGCCACGAGACACTGAAGCTTTCTTT. The rearrangement joins TRBV5-1 to TRBJ1-1, with unresolved D. The CDR3 spans 15 residues. The V and J ends lost 4 bases and 3 bases respectively, with 16 bases between them. Germline V gene sequence: CDR1 SGHRS, CDR2 YFSETQ.

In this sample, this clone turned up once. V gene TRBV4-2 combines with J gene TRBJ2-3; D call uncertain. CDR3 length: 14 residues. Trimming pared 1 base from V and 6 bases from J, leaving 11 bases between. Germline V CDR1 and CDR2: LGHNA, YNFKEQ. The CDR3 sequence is CASSQGIDKDTQYF. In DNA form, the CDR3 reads TGTGCCAGCAGCCAAGGGATCGACAAGGATACGCAGTATTTT.

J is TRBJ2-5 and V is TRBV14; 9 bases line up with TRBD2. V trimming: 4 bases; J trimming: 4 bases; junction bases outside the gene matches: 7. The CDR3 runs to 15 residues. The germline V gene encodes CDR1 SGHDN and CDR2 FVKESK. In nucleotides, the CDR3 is TGTGCCAGCAGCCCTGCAGCGGGAGGAAGAGAGACCCAGTACTTC. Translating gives CASSPAAGGRETQYF.

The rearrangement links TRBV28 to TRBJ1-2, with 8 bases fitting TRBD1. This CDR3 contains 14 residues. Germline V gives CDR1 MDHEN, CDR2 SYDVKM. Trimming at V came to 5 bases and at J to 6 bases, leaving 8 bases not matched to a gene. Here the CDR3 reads CASSPGQGRNGYTF. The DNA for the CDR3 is TGTGCCAGCAGTCCAGGACAGGGCCGAAATGGCTACACCTTC.

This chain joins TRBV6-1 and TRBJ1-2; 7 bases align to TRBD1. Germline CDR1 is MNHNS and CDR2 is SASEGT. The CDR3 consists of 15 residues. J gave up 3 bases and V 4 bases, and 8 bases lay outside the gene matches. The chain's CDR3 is CASSALTGVDYGYTF. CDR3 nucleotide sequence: TGTGCCAGCAGTGCTCTTACAGGGGTTGACTATGGCTACACCTTC.

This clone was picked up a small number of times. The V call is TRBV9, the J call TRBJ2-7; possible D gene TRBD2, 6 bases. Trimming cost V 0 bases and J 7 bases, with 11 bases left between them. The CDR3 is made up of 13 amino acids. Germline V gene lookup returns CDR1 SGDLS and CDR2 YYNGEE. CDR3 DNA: TGTGCCAGCAGCGTAGGTGGAGGGCTGGAGCAGTACTTC. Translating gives CASSVGGGLEQYF.

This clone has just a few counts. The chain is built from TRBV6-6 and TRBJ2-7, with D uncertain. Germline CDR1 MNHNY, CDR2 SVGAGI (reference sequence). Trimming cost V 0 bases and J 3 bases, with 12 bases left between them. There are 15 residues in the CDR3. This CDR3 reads CASSYSVEASYEQYF. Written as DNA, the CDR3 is TGTGCCAGCAGTTACTCGGTTGAAGCTAGCTACGAGCAGTACTTC.

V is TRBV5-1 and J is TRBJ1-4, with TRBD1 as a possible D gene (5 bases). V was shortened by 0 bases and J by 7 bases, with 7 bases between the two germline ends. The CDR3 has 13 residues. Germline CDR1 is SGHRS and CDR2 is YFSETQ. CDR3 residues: CASSLGDSEKLFF. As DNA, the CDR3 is TGCGCCAGCAGCTTGGGGGACTCTGAAAAACTGTTTTTT.

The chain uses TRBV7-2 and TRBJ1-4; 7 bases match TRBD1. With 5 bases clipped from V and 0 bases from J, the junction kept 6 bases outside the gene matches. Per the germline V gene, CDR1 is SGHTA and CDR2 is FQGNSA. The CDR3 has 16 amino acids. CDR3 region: CASSLTGYATNEKLFF. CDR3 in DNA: TGTGCCAGCAGCCTGACAGGGTATGCAACTAATGAAAAACTGTTTTTT.